The 27 T cell receptor beta chains below come from one sample, sequenced in a study of blood T cell repertoires in COVID-19. Sequencing used immunoSEQ multiplex PCR; TCRdb keeps in-frame clones, though not all of them. The sample lists roughly 160,000 clones, 83% seen once, with roughly 2% in the top ten. The sequencing sample was made of peripheral blood. The receptors originated from a woman of 80 years or more with acute or convalescent COVID-19.

The rearrangement joins TRBV5-5 to TRBJ1-4; maybe TRBD1 (5 bases). Trimming shortened V by 4 bases and J by 2 bases, and 15 bases separated the two germline ends. The CDR3 is 16 amino acids. Germline loops: CDR1 SGHKS, CDR2 YYEKEE (reference sequence). CDR3 sequence reads: CASSPTLSGTNEKLFF. For the CDR3, the DNA is TGTGCCAGCAGCCCTACACTTTCAGGGACTAATGAAAAACTGTTTTTT. Using reference TRBV5-5 and TRBJ1-4 for the parts outside the CDR3, the full variable domain is DAGVTQSPTHLIKTRGQQVTLRCSPISGHKSVSWYQQVLGQGPQFIFQYYEKEERGRGNFPDRFSARQFPNYSSELNVNALLLGDSALYLCASSPTLSGTNEKLFFGSGTQLSVL.

This chain joins TRBV4-1 and TRBJ1-1; TRBD1 is a possible D gene (6 bases). Trimming pared 4 bases from V and 4 bases from J, leaving 16 bases between. CDR1 and CDR2 from the germline V gene are MGHRA and YSYEKL. The CDR3 covers 15 residues. The CDR3 region has the DNA TGCGCCAGCAGCCCAAGGGGGGCGGGGGGCACTGAAGCTTTCTTT. Its protein product is CASSPRGAGGTEAFF.

This rearrangement joins TRBV27 to TRBJ2-2, with D tentatively TRBD2 (5 bases). V lost 4 bases to trimming and J lost 3 bases, with 9 bases between them. Looked up from germline, CDR1 is MNHEY and CDR2 is SMNVEV (reference sequence). The CDR3 runs to 14 residues. CDR3 region: CASSSSGHTGELFF. The DNA of the CDR3 is TGTGCCAGCAGTTCCAGCGGACACACCGGGGAGCTGTTTTTT.

V gene TRBV9 combines with J gene TRBJ2-1; TRBD2 matches 7 bases. This CDR3 has 15 amino acids. V trimming: 0 bases; J trimming: 4 bases; junction bases outside the gene matches: 4. Germline V lookup: CDR1 SGDLS, CDR2 YYNGEE. Written as DNA, the CDR3 is TGTGCCAGCAGCGTAGGCCCTAGCGGATACAATGAGCAGTTCTTC. It is translated as CASSVGPSGYNEQFF.

The chain couples TRBV6-1 to TRBJ1-5; D is unresolved. This CDR3 has 16 residues. V was shortened by 2 bases and J by 2 bases, with 13 bases between the two germline ends. CDR1 MNHNS and CDR2 SASEGT come from the germline V gene. In DNA form, the CDR3 reads TGTGCCAGCAGTGAATCTAGGCCCGGTGGCAATCAGCCCCAGCATTTT. This translates into CASSESRPGGNQPQHF.

This chain uses TRBV7-9 with TRBJ2-5; D perhaps matches TRBD2 (6 bases). This CDR3 spans 15 amino acids. V was trimmed by 4 bases and J by 3 bases, leaving 15 bases between them. Germline values: CDR1 SEHNR, CDR2 FQNEAQ (reference sequence). The CDR3 DNA is TGTGCCAGCAGCTCCGGGCTAGCGAGTAAAGAGACCCAGTACTTC. Translated, it gives CASSSGLASKETQYF.

J is TRBJ2-5 and V is TRBV19; D gene unclear. The CDR3 covers 11 residues. Trimming removed 7 bases from V and 1 base from J, with 4 bases in between. Per the germline V gene, CDR1 is LNHDA and CDR2 is SQIVND (reference sequence). The CDR3 spells CASMRQETQYF. In nucleotides, the CDR3 is TGTGCCAGTATGCGCCAAGAGACCCAGTACTTC.

The chain couples TRBV19 to TRBJ1-2; maybe TRBD1 (5 bases). The CDR3 is made up of 14 amino acids. Deletions cut 3 bases from V and 2 bases from J, with 10 bases between. CDR1 LNHDA and CDR2 SQIVND come from the germline V gene (reference sequence). CDR3 sequence (DNA): TGTGCCAGTAGTATTGACAGCCGCAACTATGGCTACACCTTC. Translating it yields CASSIDSRNYGYTF.

Turning to this clone: The same CDR3 also results from other DNA sequences found in this sample. The genes are TRBV27 and TRBJ2-3; TRBD1 matches 8 bases. The CDR3 extends over 15 amino acids. V dropped 5 bases and J dropped 0; count of bases not matched to a gene: 4. CDR1 and CDR2 from the germline V gene are MNHEY and SMNVEV (reference sequence). The CDR3 DNA reads TGTGCCAGCAGTCTCCAGGGGGCTAGCACAGATACGCAGTATTTT. It translates to CASSLQGASTDTQYF.

This clone came up a few times. This sequence joins TRBV9 and TRBJ2-7, with D tentatively TRBD2 (5 bases). The germline CDR1 and CDR2 sequences are SGDLS and YYNGEE. V lost 0 bases and J lost 3, with 10 bases in between. This CDR3 is built from 14 residues. CDR3 bases: TGTGCCAGCAGCGTAGGTCCGGGAAGCTACGAGCAGTACTTC. Translated, it gives CASSVGPGSYEQYF.

This clone was observed a handful of times. The CDR3 sequence: CASSPRGGRETQYF. CDR3 bases: TGTGCCAGCAGCCCCCGTGGGGGCCGGGAGACCCAGTACTTC. The J gene is TRBJ2-5, the V gene TRBV9; maybe TRBD1 (6 bases). This CDR3 is 14 amino acids long. Trimming took 4 bases from V and 5 from J, leaving 15 bases between them. Germline V CDR1 and CDR2: SGDLS, YYNGEE.

The chain uses TRBV19 and TRBJ2-6; D uncertain. V shed 3 bases and J shed 2 bases, with 11 bases lying between them. Germline CDR1 is LNHDA and CDR2 is SQIVND (reference sequence). The CDR3 loop spans 16 amino acids. The CDR3 region is CASSIFQITGANVLTF. DNA for the CDR3: TGTGCCAGTAGTATCTTCCAGATAACTGGGGCCAACGTCCTGACTTTC.

J is TRBJ2-3 and V is TRBV9, with TRBD1 identical over 7 bases. V lost 0 bases to trimming and J lost 6 bases; unmatched junction nucleotides: 4. Germline CDR1 SGDLS, CDR2 YYNGEE. The CDR3 length is 14 residues. The CDR3 loop is CASSVGQGHDTQYF. The CDR3 DNA follows: TGTGCCAGCAGCGTAGGACAGGGTCATGATACGCAGTATTTT.

This chain joins TRBV20-1 and TRBJ1-1; a possible D gene is TRBD1 (6 bases). V lost 3 bases to trimming and J lost 6 bases, with 8 bases between them. The germline V gene encodes CDR1 DFQATT and CDR2 SNEGSKA (reference sequence). The CDR3 spans 11 residues. In nucleotides, the CDR3 is TGCAGTGCTAGCAGGGGCGCTGAAGCTTTCTTT. This gives the protein CSASRGAEAFF.

This chain links TRBV18 with TRBJ2-7, with 9 bases that match TRBD1. This CDR3 spans 12 amino acids. Trimming at V came to 5 bases and at J to 6 bases, leaving 2 bases not matched to a gene. Looked up from germline, CDR1 is KGHSH and CDR2 is LQKENI. CDR3 in DNA: TGTGCCAGCTCAACGGACAGGGGCGAGCAGTACTTC. Its translation is CASSTDRGEQYF.

On this clone: The same CDR3 can be traced to other DNA sequences in this sample. The chain has TRBV5-4 and TRBJ2-2; no clear D gene. V was trimmed by 0 bases and J by 1 base, leaving 7 bases between them. The germline V gene has CDR1 SGHNT and CDR2 YYREEE (reference sequence). This CDR3 contains 15 residues. The CDR3 here is CASSLDPRNTGELFF. For the CDR3, the DNA is TGTGCCAGCAGCTTGGATCCCCGGAACACCGGGGAGCTGTTTTTT.

This sequence joins TRBV19 and TRBJ1-5; TRBD1 aligns across 7 bases. V trimming: 4 bases; J trimming: 3 bases; junction bases outside the gene matches: 6. The germline V gene has CDR1 LNHDA and CDR2 SQIVND (reference sequence). The length of the CDR3 is 15 residues. This CDR3 is CASSTTGATNQPQHF. Here the CDR3 DNA reads TGTGCCAGTAGTACTACAGGGGCAACCAATCAGCCCCAGCATTTT.

V usage is TRBV9 and J usage is TRBJ1-3; D remains ambiguous. The CDR3 is made up of 13 amino acids. The V end was cut by 4 bases, the J end by 2 bases, with 7 bases between. The germline CDR1 and CDR2 sequences are SGDLS and YYNGEE. CDR3 loop: CASSPRAGNTIYF. The DNA of the CDR3 is TGTGCCAGCAGCCCTCGAGCTGGAAACACCATATATTTT.

The genes are TRBV11-2 and TRBJ2-5, with TRBD1 identical over 8 bases. Trimming removed 5 bases from V and 1 base from J; junction bases left unmatched: 9. Germline lookup yields CDR1 SGHAT and CDR2 FQNNGV. This CDR3 is built from 16 residues. The CDR3 protein is CASSPRTGNIQETQYF. The CDR3 DNA reads as TGTGCCAGCAGCCCCCGGACAGGGAATATCCAAGAGACCCAGTACTTC.

The V call is TRBV10-3, the J call TRBJ1-6; no clear D gene. V was pared by 6 bases and J by 8 bases, with 8 bases between. Germline V CDR1 and CDR2: ENHRY, SYGVKD. The CDR3 is made up of 12 amino acids. CDR3 DNA: TGTGCCATCAGAACAAGTGATTCACCCCTCCACTTT. As protein: CAIRTSDSPLHF.

This sequence joins TRBV19 and TRBJ2-2, with D unclear. The CDR3 is 14 amino acids. Per the germline V gene, CDR1 is LNHDA and CDR2 is SQIVND (reference sequence). The ends were cut back, 0 bases at V and 6 bases at J, with 8 bases in the middle. The CDR3: CASSIEEGAGELFF. In DNA form, the CDR3 reads TGTGCCAGTAGTATAGAAGAAGGAGCCGGGGAGCTGTTTTTT.

The V call is TRBV5-1, the J call TRBJ2-1; possibly TRBD1 for D (6 bases). Germline assignment: CDR1 SGHRS and CDR2 YFSETQ. This CDR3 is 16 amino acids long. The V end was cut by 4 bases, the J end by 4 bases, with 18 bases between. CDR3 bases: TGCGCCAGCAGCCGGACAGATCGACCGACTTACAATGAGCAGTTCTTC. Protein sequence: CASSRTDRPTYNEQFF.

V and J are TRBV18 and TRBJ2-7; 7 bases line up with TRBD1. From germline, CDR1 is KGHSH and CDR2 LQKENI. This CDR3 spans 15 amino acids. Trimming cost V 2 bases and J 6 bases; bases outside gene matches: 10. The CDR3 reads CASSPARTGYVEQYF. CDR3 nucleotides: TGTGCCAGCTCACCAGCACGGACAGGCTACGTCGAGCAGTACTTC.

The chain recombines TRBV12-5 with TRBJ2-3; TRBD2 matches at 7 bases. This CDR3 region has 17 residues. Germline-derived CDR1 and CDR2 are LGHNT and FRNRAP. J gave up 4 bases and V 5 bases, and 15 bases lay outside the gene matches. The CDR3 region is CASGPGTIFAEADTQYF. The CDR3 DNA reads as TGTGCTAGTGGTCCGGGGACTATCTTCGCGGAAGCAGATACGCAGTATTTT. Looking up the rest from reference TRBV12-5 and TRBJ2-3 gives the full variable domain: DARVTQTPRHKVTEMGQEVTMRCQPILGHNTVFWYRQTMMQGLELLAYFRNRAPLDDSGMPKDRFSAEMPDATLATLKIQPSEPRDSAVYFCASGPGTIFAEADTQYFGPGTRLTVL.

This rearrangement joins TRBV5-1 to TRBJ1-3, with D maybe TRBD1 (6 bases). The CDR3 is 16 residues long. Germline assignment: CDR1 SGHRS and CDR2 YFSETQ. V was cut by 4 bases and J by 2 bases, with 16 bases left in between. The CDR3 reads CASSRFGAGAGNTIYF. The CDR3 DNA reads as TGCGCCAGCAGCCGCTTCGGTGCAGGGGCTGGAAACACCATATATTTT. Together with reference TRBV5-1 and TRBJ1-3, the CDR3 gives the full variable domain: KAGVTQTPRYLIKTRGQQVTLSCSPISGHRSVSWYQQTPGQGLQFLFEYFSETQRNKGNFPGRFSGRQFSNSRSEMNVSTLELGDSALYLCASSRFGAGAGNTIYFGEGSWLTVV.

The rearrangement joins TRBV28 to TRBJ1-2; D gene unclear. Germline V gives CDR1 MDHEN, CDR2 SYDVKM. The CDR3 is made up of 12 amino acids. The V gene lost 4 bases and the J gene lost 7 bases, with 10 bases spanning the gap. For the CDR3, the DNA is TGTGCCAGCAGTTCAGTCAGCGGTGGCTACACCTTC. Its protein product is CASSSVSGGYTF.

The rearrangement links TRBV4-3 to TRBJ1-2, with 8 bases fitting TRBD1. CDR3 length: 16 amino acids. V was clipped by 0 bases and J by 7 bases; unmatched bases: 10. Germline assignment: CDR1 LGHNA and CDR2 YSLEER. The CDR3: CASSQDFGQGAVGYTF. The CDR3 nucleotides are TGCGCCAGCAGCCAAGACTTTGGGCAGGGGGCAGTTGGCTACACCTTC.